These 21 T cell receptor beta chains came from one sample sequenced in a study of PD-1 blockade in classical Hodgkin lymphoma. Assay: immunoSEQ multiplex PCR; the TCRdb copy retains only in-frame clones and omits some. The sample carries 25,000 to 30,000 clones, roughly 77% recorded once. Sample time point: cycle 4 day 1 (C4D1), after 6 weeks of nivolumab. Relapse after autologous stem cell transplantation occurred in every patient, and brentuximab vedotin exposure varied. Sequenced here: peripheral blood mononuclear cells (PBMCs), sampled before the fourth cycle of nivolumab. The receptors derive from a human donor with classical Hodgkin lymphoma.

J is TRBJ1-1 and V is TRBV28, with no clear D. The germline V and J ends were trimmed by 3 bases and 0 bases, with 8 bases remaining between them. Germline V CDR1 and CDR2: MDHEN, SYDVKM. The CDR3 runs 14 residues. The CDR3: CASSFRVMNTEAFF. DNA of the CDR3: TGTGCCAGCAGTTTTAGGGTGATGAACACTGAAGCTTTCTTT.

The chain uses TRBV29-1 and TRBJ2-7; D call uncertain. The CDR3 sequence is 11 residues long. Germline CDR1 reads SQVTM; CDR2 reads ANQGSEA. The ends were cut back, 4 bases at V and 6 bases at J, with 10 bases in the middle. CDR3 sequence (DNA): TGCAGCGTTGCGTGGGCAGGCGAGCAGTACTTC. Protein product: CSVAWAGEQYF.

The chain uses TRBV5-1 and TRBJ1-1; 7 bases are a match to TRBD1. J lost 4 bases, V lost 0 bases, and 9 bases had no gene match. The CDR3 length is 16 residues. Per germline, CDR1 SGHRS and CDR2 YFSETQ. The CDR3 region is CASSLAQGVGSTEAFF. The CDR3 bases are TGCGCCAGCAGCTTGGCTCAGGGGGTTGGGAGCACTGAAGCTTTCTTT.

V usage is TRBV5-1 and J usage is TRBJ2-7; D remains unclear. The CDR3 is made up of 15 amino acids. Deletions cut 6 bases from V and 7 bases from J, with 23 bases between. Looked up from germline, CDR1 is SGHRS and CDR2 is YFSETQ. The CDR3 is CASNSGGTSTLEQYF. In nucleotides, the CDR3 is TGCGCCAGCAACTCCGGTGGCACAAGTACGCTGGAGCAGTACTTC.

The chain is built from TRBV6-6 and TRBJ1-5, with a tentative D call TRBD1 (5 bases). CDR1 is MNHNY and CDR2 is SVGAGI in the germline V gene (reference sequence). The V gene lost 5 bases and the J gene lost 3 bases, with 14 bases spanning the gap. The CDR3 totals 15 residues. CDR3 loop: CASSQTGRFNQPQHF. CDR3 DNA: TGTGCCAGCAGTCAGACGGGACGGTTCAATCAGCCCCAGCATTTT.

This chain joins TRBV14 and TRBJ2-3, with D possibly being TRBD1 (6 bases). Trimming left V 3 bases short and J 2 bases short, with 12 bases between. The germline V gene encodes CDR1 SGHDN and CDR2 FVKESK. This CDR3 has 15 residues. CDR3 coding DNA: TGTGCCAGCAGCCACACAGGGTTTGTCACAGATACGCAGTATTTT. This sequence encodes CASSHTGFVTDTQYF.

The chain has TRBV4-1 and TRBJ2-6; D possibly corresponds to TRBD1 (5 bases). Trimming removed 1 base at V and 1 base at J, with 8 bases between. CDR3 length: 16 residues. The germline V gene encodes CDR1 MGHRA and CDR2 YSYEKL. DNA of the CDR3: TGCGCCAGCAGCCAAGCAGGGCGGTCTGGGGCCAACGTCCTGACTTTC. Amino acid sequence: CASSQAGRSGANVLTF.

The chain joins TRBV6-1 to TRBJ2-7; D call uncertain. Germline V gene sequence: CDR1 MNHNS, CDR2 SASEGT. The V end was cut by 9 bases, the J end by 3 bases, with 18 bases between. The CDR3 loop spans 14 amino acids. The CDR3 DNA reads as TGTGCCAGTGCCATGGGGATCCATCTCTACGAGCAGTACTTC. Encoded protein: CASAMGIHLYEQYF.

Only a few counts were recorded for this clone. The chain recombines TRBV15 with TRBJ2-5, with D possibly being TRBD2 (5 bases). CDR1 and CDR2 (germline): LNHNV, YYDKDF (reference sequence). V was clipped by 6 bases and J by 5 bases, with 10 bases between them. The CDR3 has 12 amino acids. The CDR3 DNA reads as TGTGCCACCAGGGAGGTTGGGGAGACCCAGTACTTC. The encoded protein is CATREVGETQYF.

The chain carries TRBV19 and TRBJ1-5; D unresolved. Trimming took off 6 bases at V and 1 base at J, with 16 bases between the two ends. The CDR3 sequence is 16 residues long. In germline, CDR1 is LNHDA, CDR2 SQIVND (reference sequence). CDR3 in amino acids: CASSQSGGTSNQPQHF. The CDR3 DNA follows: TGTGCCAGTAGCCAGTCGGGCGGTACGAGCAATCAGCCCCAGCATTTT.

The chain links TRBV6-1 to TRBJ1-5; D remains ambiguous. From germline, CDR1 is MNHNS and CDR2 SASEGT. V lost 6 bases and J 5 bases, leaving 5 bases between the germline ends. The CDR3 spans 11 residues. Written as DNA, the CDR3 is TGTGCCAGCAGCACCTATCAGCCCCAGCATTTT. Its translation: CASSTYQPQHF.

J is TRBJ2-5 and V is TRBV9, with 8 bases fitting TRBD2. In germline, CDR1 is SGDLS, CDR2 YYNGEE. Trimming removed 2 bases from V and 4 bases from J; junction bases left unmatched: 10. The CDR3 has 16 residues. This chain's CDR3 is CASSVMDRSGIETQYF. CDR3 in DNA: TGTGCCAGCAGCGTCATGGACCGTAGCGGGATAGAGACCCAGTACTTC.

This clone was detected only a few times. V usage is TRBV6-4 and J usage is TRBJ2-1; 9 nucleotides match TRBD2. V was pared by 0 bases and J by 4 bases, with 1 base of the junction left unmatched. CDR1 and CDR2 (germline): MRHNA, SNTAGT. This CDR3 has 15 residues. CDR3 in amino acids: CASSDSSGSYNEQFF. Written as DNA, the CDR3 is TGTGCCAGCAGTGACTCTAGCGGGAGTTACAATGAGCAGTTCTTC.

V gene TRBV10-3 combines with J gene TRBJ2-2; 7 bases are shared with TRBD2. From germline, CDR1 is ENHRY and CDR2 SYGVKD. The CDR3 runs 14 residues. V was clipped by 9 bases and J by 4 bases; unmatched bases: 8. The DNA for the CDR3 is TGTGCCATAGGGCGGGAGTCGGGCACCGGGGAGCTGTTTTTT. Protein product: CAIGRESGTGELFF.

The chain joins TRBV10-3 to TRBJ2-2, with D possibly being TRBD2 (6 bases). V was clipped by 3 bases and J by 3 bases, with 14 bases between them. CDR1 is ENHRY, CDR2 SYGVKD, per germline. CDR3 length: 16 residues. CDR3 nucleotides: TGTGCCATCAGTGATCGCGGGAAATTGGACACCGGGGAGCTGTTTTTT. Encoded protein: CAISDRGKLDTGELFF.

A word on this clone: An end of the junction does not agree with germline; a read error may underlie this. CDR3 loop: CASSPGGNPSYKQYF. In DNA form, the CDR3 reads TGTGCCAGCAGCCCAGGGGGCAACCCATCCTACAAGCAGTACTTC. V usage is TRBV11-2 and J usage is TRBJ2-7; 8 nucleotides align to TRBD1. The V gene's germline CDR1 is SGHAT and CDR2 FQNNGV. This CDR3 region has 15 residues.

This chain links TRBV6-5 with TRBJ1-4, with 7 bases lining up with TRBD1. Germline V gene data show CDR1 as MNHEY and CDR2 as SVGAGI. J was trimmed by 8 bases and V by 7 bases; bases with no gene match: 7. CDR3 size: 13 residues. The CDR3 DNA reads TGTGCCAGCAAACGACAGGGAAGAGAAAAACTGTTTTTT. Protein product: CASKRQGREKLFF.

The chain carries TRBV5-4 and TRBJ2-1; TRBD2 aligns across 11 bases. With 4 bases clipped from V and 6 bases from J, the junction kept 6 bases outside the gene matches. There are 15 residues in the CDR3. Germline CDR1 is SGHNT and CDR2 is YYREEE (reference sequence). CDR3 nucleotides: TGTGCCAGCAGCCCAACTAGCGGGAGTCTCAATGAGCAGTTCTTC. Translating it yields CASSPTSGSLNEQFF.

This chain connects TRBV5-4 to TRBJ2-3; D call uncertain. Germline lookup yields CDR1 SGHNT and CDR2 YYREEE (reference sequence). Trimming pared 6 bases from V and 0 bases from J, leaving 11 bases between. CDR3 size: 14 residues. The CDR3 DNA reads as TGTGCCAGCACCGATCCCGTAAGCACAGATACGCAGTATTTT. Protein product: CASTDPVSTDTQYF.

The chain has TRBV6-1 and TRBJ2-7; D is tentatively TRBD1 or TRBD2 (7 bases each). V lost 4 bases, J lost 2 bases, and 12 bases lay in between. This CDR3 has 14 residues. Germline V CDR1 and CDR2: MNHNS, SASEGT. This CDR3 reads CASSAGGAPYEQYF. In nucleotides, the CDR3 is TGTGCCAGCAGTGCAGGGGGGGCCCCCTACGAGCAGTACTTC.

This clone was observed once. The chain recombines TRBV18 with TRBJ1-1; tentatively, D is TRBD1 (5 bases). V lost 6 bases and J lost 4, with 18 bases in between. The CDR3 sequence is 15 residues long. Germline V lookup: CDR1 KGHSH, CDR2 LQKENI. This CDR3 reads CASSTIGAMGTEAFF. As DNA, the CDR3 is TGTGCCAGCTCCACCATAGGGGCCATGGGCACTGAAGCTTTCTTT.